This T cell receptor beta chain was captured in a study of shared clonotypes between healthy human individuals. Regarding the study as a whole: Blood was the sole source, and tissue repertoires probably differ.

Libraries were prepared by immunoSEQ multiplex PCR; TCRdb keeps only in-frame clonotypes and omits some of them. The table records roughly 2,300,000 clones, around 90% of them present only once. CD4+ cells were split into CD45RA+ naive and CD45RA-negative memory subsets. V lost 1 base and J 6 bases, leaving 10 bases between the germline ends. This CDR3 is built from 13 residues. CDR1 is SGHNT, CDR2 YYREEE, per germline (reference sequence). A note on this clone: Its target is not known.

This TCR came from a man between 18 and 29 years old in good health. Some clones in this sample may be carry-over from other donors' samples. The sequenced sample consisted of naive CD4+ T cells from PBMCs. Subset of the sample: CD45RA+ positively selected. This chain uses TRBV5-4 with TRBJ1-2; perhaps TRBD1 as D (6 bases). In nucleotides, the CDR3 is TGTGCCAGCAGCTTGACGGGGGCGGATGGCTACACCTTC. It specifies CASSLTGADGYTF.